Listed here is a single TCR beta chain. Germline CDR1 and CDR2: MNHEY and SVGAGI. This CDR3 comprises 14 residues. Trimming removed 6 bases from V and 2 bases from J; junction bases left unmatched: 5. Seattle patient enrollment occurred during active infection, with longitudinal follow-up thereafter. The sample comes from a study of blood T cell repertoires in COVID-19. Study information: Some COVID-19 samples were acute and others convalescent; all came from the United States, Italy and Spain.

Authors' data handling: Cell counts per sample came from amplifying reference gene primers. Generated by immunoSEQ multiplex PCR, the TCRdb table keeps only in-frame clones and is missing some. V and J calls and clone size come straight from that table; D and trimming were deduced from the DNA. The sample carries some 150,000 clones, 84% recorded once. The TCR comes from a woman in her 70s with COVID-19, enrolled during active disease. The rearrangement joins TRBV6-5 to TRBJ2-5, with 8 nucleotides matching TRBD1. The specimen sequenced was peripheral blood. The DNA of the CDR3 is TGTGCCAGCAGGGGGACAGGACTTCAAGAGACCCAGTACTTC. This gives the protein CASRGTGLQETQYF.